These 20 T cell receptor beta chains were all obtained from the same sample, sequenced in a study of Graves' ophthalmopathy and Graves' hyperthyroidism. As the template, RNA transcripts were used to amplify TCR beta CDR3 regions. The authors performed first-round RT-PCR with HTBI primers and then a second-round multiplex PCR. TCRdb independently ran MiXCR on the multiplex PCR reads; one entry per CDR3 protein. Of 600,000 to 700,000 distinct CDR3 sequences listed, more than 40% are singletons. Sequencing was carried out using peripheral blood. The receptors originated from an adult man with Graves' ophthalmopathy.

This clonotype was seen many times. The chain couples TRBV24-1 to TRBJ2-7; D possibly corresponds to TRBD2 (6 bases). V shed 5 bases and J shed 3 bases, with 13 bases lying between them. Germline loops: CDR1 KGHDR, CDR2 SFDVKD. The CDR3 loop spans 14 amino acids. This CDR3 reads CATSGPGLIYEQYF. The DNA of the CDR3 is TGTGCCACCAGTGGGCCGGGACTGATCTACGAGCAGTACTTC.

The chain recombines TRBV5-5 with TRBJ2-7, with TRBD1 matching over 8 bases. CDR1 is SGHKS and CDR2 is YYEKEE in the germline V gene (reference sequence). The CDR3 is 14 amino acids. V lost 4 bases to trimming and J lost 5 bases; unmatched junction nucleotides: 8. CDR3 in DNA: TGTGCCAGCAGCCAGGACAGGGCAGCCCACGAGCAGTACTTC. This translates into CASSQDRAAHEQYF. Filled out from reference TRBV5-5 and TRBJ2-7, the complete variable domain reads DAGVTQSPTHLIKTRGQQVTLRCSPISGHKSVSWYQQVLGQGPQFIFQYYEKEERGRGNFPDRFSARQFPNYSSELNVNALLLGDSALYLCASSQDRAAHEQYFGPGTRLTVT.

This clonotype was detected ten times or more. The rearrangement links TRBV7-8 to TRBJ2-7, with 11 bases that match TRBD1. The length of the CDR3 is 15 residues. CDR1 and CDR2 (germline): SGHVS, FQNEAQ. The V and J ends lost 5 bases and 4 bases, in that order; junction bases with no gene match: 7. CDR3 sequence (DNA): TGTGCCAGCAGCCCTAGTGGGACAGGGGGGTACGAGCAGTACTTC. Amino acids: CASSPSGTGGYEQYF.

The CDR3: CASSTDRATEAFF. The CDR3 DNA reads as TGTGCCAGCAGCACGGACAGGGCCACTGAAGCTTTCTTT. This rearrangement joins TRBV9 to TRBJ1-1; 8 bases align to TRBD1. The J segment lost 4 bases and the V segment lost 4 bases, leaving 3 bases of the junction unmatched. The length of the CDR3 is 13 residues. Germline CDR1 reads SGDLS; CDR2 reads YYNGEE.

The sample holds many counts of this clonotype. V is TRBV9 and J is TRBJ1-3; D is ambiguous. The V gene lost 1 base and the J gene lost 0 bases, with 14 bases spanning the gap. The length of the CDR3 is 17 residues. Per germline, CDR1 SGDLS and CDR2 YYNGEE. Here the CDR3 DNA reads TGTGCCAGCAGCGTAAACCCGACGGACGGCTCTGGAAACACCATATATTTT. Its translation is CASSVNPTDGSGNTIYF. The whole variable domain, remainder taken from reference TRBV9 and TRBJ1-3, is DSGVTQTPKHLITATGQRVTLRCSPRSGDLSVYWYQQSLDQGLQFLIQYYNGEERAKGNILERFSAQQFPDLHSELNLSSLELGDSALYFCASSVNPTDGSGNTIYFGEGSWLTVV.

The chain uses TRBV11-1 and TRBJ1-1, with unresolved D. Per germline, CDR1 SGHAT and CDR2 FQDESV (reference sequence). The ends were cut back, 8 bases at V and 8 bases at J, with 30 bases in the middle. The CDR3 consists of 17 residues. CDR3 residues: CASSPPRSPISWREAFF. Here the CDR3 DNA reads TGTGCCAGCTCACCTCCTCGGTCGCCGATCTCGTGGAGGGAAGCTTTCTTT.

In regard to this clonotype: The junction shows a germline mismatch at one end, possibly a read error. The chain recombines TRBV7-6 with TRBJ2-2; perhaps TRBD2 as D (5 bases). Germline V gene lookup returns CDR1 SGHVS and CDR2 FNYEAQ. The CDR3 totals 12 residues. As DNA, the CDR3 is TGTGCCAGCAGCCCGAACACCGGGGAGCTGTACTTC. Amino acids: CASSPNTGELYF.

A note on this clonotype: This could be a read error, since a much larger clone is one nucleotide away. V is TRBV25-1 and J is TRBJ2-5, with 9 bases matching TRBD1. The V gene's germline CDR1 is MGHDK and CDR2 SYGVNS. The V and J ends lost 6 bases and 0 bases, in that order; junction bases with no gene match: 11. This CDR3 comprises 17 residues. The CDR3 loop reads CASSVRGQGRYQETQYF. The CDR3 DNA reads TGTGCCAGCAGCGTCCGAGGACAGGGGAGGTACCAAGAGACCCAGTACTTC.

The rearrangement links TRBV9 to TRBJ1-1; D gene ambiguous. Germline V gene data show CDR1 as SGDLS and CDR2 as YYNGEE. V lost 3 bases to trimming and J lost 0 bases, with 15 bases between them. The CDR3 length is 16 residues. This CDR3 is CASSADVALMNTEAFF. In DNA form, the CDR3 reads TGTGCCAGCAGCGCGGACGTAGCTCTCATGAACACTGAAGCTTTCTTT.

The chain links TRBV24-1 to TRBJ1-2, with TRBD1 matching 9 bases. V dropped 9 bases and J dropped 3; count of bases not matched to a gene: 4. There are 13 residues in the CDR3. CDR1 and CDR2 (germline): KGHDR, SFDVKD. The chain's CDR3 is CATGGQGYYGYTF. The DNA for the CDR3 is TGTGCCACCGGAGGACAGGGGTACTATGGCTACACCTTC.

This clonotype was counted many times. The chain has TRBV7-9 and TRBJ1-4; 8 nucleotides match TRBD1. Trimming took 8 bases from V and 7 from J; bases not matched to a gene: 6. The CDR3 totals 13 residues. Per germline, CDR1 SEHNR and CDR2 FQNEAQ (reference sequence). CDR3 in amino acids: CASQTGVGEKLFF. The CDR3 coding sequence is TGTGCCAGCCAGACAGGGGTGGGTGAAAAACTGTTTTTT.

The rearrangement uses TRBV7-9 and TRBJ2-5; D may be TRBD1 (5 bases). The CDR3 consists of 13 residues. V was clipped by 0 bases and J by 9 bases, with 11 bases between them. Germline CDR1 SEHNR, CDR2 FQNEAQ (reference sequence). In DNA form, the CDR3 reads TGTGCCAGCAGCTTAGCTGACAGTCAGCCCCAGTACTTC. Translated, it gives CASSLADSQPQYF.

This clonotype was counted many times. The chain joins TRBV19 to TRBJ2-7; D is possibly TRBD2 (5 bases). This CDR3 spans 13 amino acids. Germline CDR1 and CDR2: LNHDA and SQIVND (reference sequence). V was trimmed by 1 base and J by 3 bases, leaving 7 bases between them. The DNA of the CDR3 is TGTGCCAGTAGTATAGGAGGGATCTACGAGCAGTACTTC. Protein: CASSIGGIYEQYF.

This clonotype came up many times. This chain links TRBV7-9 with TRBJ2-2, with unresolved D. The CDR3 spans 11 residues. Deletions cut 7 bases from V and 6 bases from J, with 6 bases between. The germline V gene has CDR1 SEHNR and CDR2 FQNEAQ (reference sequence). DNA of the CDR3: TGTGCCAGCAACCTGGCCGGGGAGCTGTTTTTT. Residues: CASNLAGELFF.

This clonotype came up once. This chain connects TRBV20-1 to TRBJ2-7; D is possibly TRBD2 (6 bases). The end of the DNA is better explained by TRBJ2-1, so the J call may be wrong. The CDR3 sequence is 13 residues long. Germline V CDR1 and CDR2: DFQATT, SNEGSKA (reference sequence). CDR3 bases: TGCAGTGCTAGAGTTCAGGGAGGCGATGAGCAGTTCTTC. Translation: CSARVQGGDEQFF.

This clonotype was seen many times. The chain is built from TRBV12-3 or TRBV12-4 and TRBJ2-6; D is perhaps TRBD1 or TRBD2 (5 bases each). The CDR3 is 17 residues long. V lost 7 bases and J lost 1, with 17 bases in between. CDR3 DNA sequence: TGTGCCAGCACCCGGGACCGGTCCCGATCTGGGGCCAACGTCCTGACTTTC. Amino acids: CASTRDRSRSGANVLTF.

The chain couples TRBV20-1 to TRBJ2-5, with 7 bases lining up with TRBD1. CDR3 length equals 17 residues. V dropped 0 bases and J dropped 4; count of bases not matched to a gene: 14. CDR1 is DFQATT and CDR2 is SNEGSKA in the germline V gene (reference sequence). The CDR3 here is CSARDPPTGRERETQYF. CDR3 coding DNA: TGCAGTGCTAGAGATCCACCGACAGGGAGAGAGCGAGAGACCCAGTACTTC.

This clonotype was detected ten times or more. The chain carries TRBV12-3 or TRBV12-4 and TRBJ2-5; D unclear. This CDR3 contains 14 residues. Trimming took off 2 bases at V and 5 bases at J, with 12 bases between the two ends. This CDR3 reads CASSLRVDEETQYF. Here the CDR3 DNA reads TGTGCCAGCAGTTTACGCGTCGACGAGGAGACCCAGTACTTC.

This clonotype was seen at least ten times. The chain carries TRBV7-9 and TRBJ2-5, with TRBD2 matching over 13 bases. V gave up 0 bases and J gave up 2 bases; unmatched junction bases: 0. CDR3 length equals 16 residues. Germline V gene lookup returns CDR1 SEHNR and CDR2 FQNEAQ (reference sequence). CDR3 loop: CASSLAGLAGQETQYF. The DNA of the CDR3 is TGTGCCAGCAGCTTAGCGGGACTAGCGGGGCAAGAGACCCAGTACTTC.

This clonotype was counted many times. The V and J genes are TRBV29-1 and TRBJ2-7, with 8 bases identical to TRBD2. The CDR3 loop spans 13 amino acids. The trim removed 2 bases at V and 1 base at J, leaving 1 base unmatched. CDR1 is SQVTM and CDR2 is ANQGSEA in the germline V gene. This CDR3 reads CSVESGGSYEQYF. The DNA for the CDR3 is TGCAGCGTTGAATCGGGAGGGTCCTACGAGCAGTACTTC.